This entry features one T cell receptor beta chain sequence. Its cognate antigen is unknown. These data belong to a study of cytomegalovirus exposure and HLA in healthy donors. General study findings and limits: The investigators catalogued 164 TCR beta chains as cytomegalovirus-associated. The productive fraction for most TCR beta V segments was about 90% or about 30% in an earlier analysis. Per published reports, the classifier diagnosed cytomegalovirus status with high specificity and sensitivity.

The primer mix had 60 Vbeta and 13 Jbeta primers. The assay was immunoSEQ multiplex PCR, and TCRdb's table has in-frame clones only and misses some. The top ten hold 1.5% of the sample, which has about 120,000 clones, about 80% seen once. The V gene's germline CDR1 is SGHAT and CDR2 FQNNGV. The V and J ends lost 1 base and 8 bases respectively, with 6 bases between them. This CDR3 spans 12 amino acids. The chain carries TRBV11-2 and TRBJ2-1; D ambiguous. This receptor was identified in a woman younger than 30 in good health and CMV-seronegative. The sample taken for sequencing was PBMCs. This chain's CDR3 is CASSLVSDEQFF. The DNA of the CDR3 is TGTGCCAGCAGCTTAGTATCCGATGAGCAGTTCTTC.